This T cell receptor (beta chain) was identified during a study of blood T cells in healthy people across ages. Whole-study results and caveats: Roughly linear declines in TCR beta diversity per million T cells occurred with age.

A second roughly 6 to 11 cycle PCR used barcoded and J-beta primers. Per sample, CDR3-containing paired-end reads numbered at least 2.5 million. TCRdb ran MiXCR on the 5' RACE reads and lists one entry per CDR3 protein. Counted here are 800,000 or so distinct CDR3 sequences, approximately 67% occurring once; the ten biggest clones make up 25% to 30%. Healthy Caucasians from Russia aged roughly 6 to 90 served as donors. Every sample gave at least 5 micrograms of total RNA when it was extracted. The V and J ends lost 3 bases and 2 bases respectively, with 16 bases between them. Per germline, CDR1 DFQATT and CDR2 SNEGSKA (reference sequence). The CDR3 has 15 amino acids. On this clonotype itself: Antigen specificity is unknown.

The sample was blood. This sequence joins TRBV20-1 and TRBJ1-2; D is unclear. The sequence was obtained from a man younger than 40 in good health. CDR3 amino acids: CSASTTGRSNYGYTF. The CDR3 DNA reads as TGCAGTGCTAGCACTACCGGGCGGAGCAACTATGGCTACACCTTC.